Listed here are 18 T cell receptor beta chains from one sample, sequenced in a study of CD8 T cells in Susac syndrome. It was with random hexamers that about 0.45 to 1 ug RNA was reverse transcribed. MiXCR, run by TCRdb on the immunoSEQ multiplex PCR reads, gives a single entry per CDR3 protein. The table lists approximately 220,000 distinct CDR3 sequences, approximately 90% of them singletons, with around 0.14% in the top ten. Sequenced input: CD8+ T cells from PBMCs. The receptors here all came from a human donor with multiple sclerosis.

The rearrangement uses TRBV6-5 and TRBJ1-4; D gene unclear. Germline V gene lookup returns CDR1 MNHEY and CDR2 SVGAGI. CDR3 size: 14 residues. V dropped 6 bases and J dropped 2 bases, with 10 bases sitting between them. The CDR3 loop is CASSPGTTNEKLFF. DNA for the CDR3: TGTGCCAGCAGCCCCGGTACGACTAATGAAAAACTGTTTTTT.

The CDR3 nucleotides read TGTGCCCGGGCAGCGATCACAGATACGCAGTATTTT. Protein product: CARAAITDTQYF. The chain couples TRBV2 to TRBJ2-3; D gene ambiguous. The germline gives CDR1 SNHLY, CDR2 FYNNEI. The V gene lost 11 bases and the J gene lost 2 bases, with 11 bases spanning the gap. The CDR3 covers 12 residues.

This CDR3 is CASDTGGDEKLFF. CDR3 sequence (DNA): TGTGCCAGCGATACAGGGGGAGACGAAAAACTGTTTTTT. V usage is TRBV7-9 and J usage is TRBJ1-4; 8 nucleotides agree with TRBD1. CDR3 size: 13 residues. Germline V gene lookup returns CDR1 SEHNR and CDR2 FQNEAQ (reference sequence). The trim removed 8 bases at V and 8 bases at J, leaving 7 bases unmatched.

CDR3 nucleotide sequence: TGCAGCGTTGATCTTGGAGGGTTCTACAATGAGCAGTTCTTC. This encodes CSVDLGGFYNEQFF. The genes are TRBV29-1 and TRBJ2-1; D perhaps matches TRBD2 (6 bases). Germline V gene sequence: CDR1 SQVTM, CDR2 ANQGSEA. Trimming took off 3 bases at V and 3 bases at J, with 12 bases between the two ends. The CDR3 extends over 14 amino acids.

The chain recombines TRBV2 with TRBJ2-7; no clear D gene. Germline values: CDR1 SNHLY, CDR2 FYNNEI. V gave up 6 bases and J gave up 3 bases, with 9 bases separating them. This CDR3 is 12 amino acids long. The CDR3, as DNA: TGTGCCAGCAGCACTCTATACTACGAGCAGTACTTC. As protein: CASSTLYYEQYF.

This clonotype was seen only a few times. The rearrangement joins TRBV30 to TRBJ1-1; no definite D call. Germline V gives CDR1 GTSNPN, CDR2 SVGIG (reference sequence). With 0 bases removed from V and 1 base from J, the gap between germline ends came to 9 bases. The CDR3 has 14 residues. CDR3 sequence (DNA): TGTGCCTGGAGTGTATCGGCAGGGAACACTGAAGCTTTCTTT. It is translated as CAWSVSAGNTEAFF.

This clonotype was observed a handful of times. The chain is built from TRBV9 and TRBJ2-7, with TRBD1 matching over 8 bases. Germline lookup yields CDR1 SGDLS and CDR2 YYNGEE. The CDR3 consists of 14 residues. Trimming removed 4 bases from V and 3 bases from J; junction bases left unmatched: 6. The CDR3 loop reads CASSRGQGVYEQYF. The CDR3 DNA is TGTGCCAGCAGCCGAGGACAGGGCGTCTACGAGCAGTACTTC.

The chain recombines TRBV7-9 with TRBJ2-5; D is unclear. Trimming removed 0 bases at V and 4 bases at J, with 3 bases between. Germline CDR1 and CDR2: SEHNR and FQNEAQ (reference sequence). The CDR3 is 12 amino acids. CDR3 loop: CASSLAVETQYF. CDR3 DNA sequence: TGTGCCAGCAGCTTAGCTGTAGAGACCCAGTACTTC.

The chain links TRBV7-2 to TRBJ2-7; no reliable D call. Germline-derived CDR1 and CDR2 are SGHTA and FQGNSA. CDR3 length: 14 residues. Deletions cut 5 bases from V and 0 bases from J, with 11 bases between. This CDR3 reads CASSGRLDSYEQYF. The CDR3, as DNA: TGTGCCAGCAGCGGGCGGTTGGACTCCTACGAGCAGTACTTC.

The chain couples TRBV7-9 to TRBJ2-5, with 8 bases that match TRBD1. The CDR3 runs to 15 residues. CDR1 is SEHNR, CDR2 FQNEAQ, per germline (reference sequence). Trimming cost V 5 bases and J 1 base; bases outside gene matches: 6. This chain's CDR3 is CASSPPGTGQETQYF. CDR3 in DNA: TGTGCCAGCAGCCCCCCAGGGACAGGCCAAGAGACCCAGTACTTC. The full variable domain, rest sourced from reference TRBV7-9 and TRBJ2-5, is DTGVSQNPRHKITKRGQNVTFRCDPISEHNRLYWYRQTLGQGPEFLTYFQNEAQLEKSRLLSDRFSAERPKGSFSTLEIQRTEQGDSAMYLCASSPPGTGQETQYFGPGTRLLVL.

This clonotype came up once. V is TRBV2 and J is TRBJ2-1, with D possibly TRBD1 on 6 matching bases. The germline CDR1 and CDR2 sequences are SNHLY and FYNNEI. CDR3 length: 15 amino acids. With 6 bases removed from V and 0 bases from J, the gap between germline ends came to 12 bases. In nucleotides, the CDR3 is TGTGCCAGCAGGATGGGACAATCCTCCTACAATGAGCAGTTCTTC. This encodes CASRMGQSSYNEQFF.

J is TRBJ2-2 and V is TRBV9; tentative D call: TRBD2 (5 bases). Per the germline V gene, CDR1 is SGDLS and CDR2 is YYNGEE. Trimming left V 2 bases short and J 3 bases short, with 20 bases between. CDR3 length: 18 residues. The CDR3 region is CASSVKLSEAAHTGELFF. CDR3 nucleotides: TGTGCCAGCAGCGTTAAGCTAAGTGAAGCGGCCCACACCGGGGAGCTGTTTTTT.

The chain carries TRBV5-4 and TRBJ2-5; TRBD2 might be the D (5 bases). CDR1 is SGHNT and CDR2 is YYREEE in the germline V gene (reference sequence). This CDR3 comprises 15 residues. V was clipped by 0 bases and J by 7 bases, with 16 bases between them. The CDR3 nucleotides are TGTGCCAGCAGCTTGGAGTCCCAGACCGGAGGGACCCAGTACTTC. Protein product: CASSLESQTGGTQYF.

The chain combines TRBV15 with TRBJ1-1; D remains unclear. The CDR3 spans 11 residues. V lost 6 bases, J lost 6 bases, and 8 bases lay in between. The germline CDR1 and CDR2 sequences are LNHNV and YYDKDF (reference sequence). The chain's CDR3 is CATRSHAEAFF. The CDR3 region has the DNA TGTGCCACCAGATCTCACGCTGAAGCTTTCTTT.

The chain couples TRBV19 to TRBJ2-5, with TRBD1 matching over 7 bases. This CDR3 contains 14 residues. In germline, CDR1 is LNHDA, CDR2 SQIVND (reference sequence). V shed 7 bases, J shed 3 bases, and the junction held 8 bases outside the gene matches. CDR3 loop: CASKDRTEEETQYF. The CDR3 nucleotides read TGTGCCAGTAAGGACAGGACCGAAGAAGAGACCCAGTACTTC.

This chain connects TRBV30 to TRBJ1-2, with 9 positions matching TRBD1. V lost 4 bases to trimming and J lost 8 bases; unmatched junction nucleotides: 2. CDR1 GTSNPN and CDR2 SVGIG come from the germline V gene (reference sequence). This CDR3 is built from 11 residues. CDR3 DNA sequence: TGTGCCTGGACCACAGGGGGCGGCTACACCTTC. The encoded protein is CAWTTGGGYTF.

The chain uses TRBV9 and TRBJ2-7, with D possibly called TRBD1 or TRBD2 (6 bases each). In germline, CDR1 is SGDLS, CDR2 YYNGEE. CDR3 length: 12 residues. Trimming took 0 bases from V and 8 from J, leaving 9 bases between them. The chain's CDR3 is CASSVEGGQQYF. In DNA form, the CDR3 reads TGTGCCAGCAGCGTAGAGGGGGGTCAGCAGTACTTC.

The rearrangement joins TRBV12-3 or TRBV12-4 to TRBJ2-5; 10 bases align to TRBD2. The CDR3 has 13 amino acids. Trimming removed 4 bases from V and 4 bases from J; junction bases left unmatched: 0. The CDR3 bases are TGTGCCAGCAGTTCTAGCGGGAGAGAGACCCAGTACTTC. Its protein product is CASSSSGRETQYF.